This T cell receptor beta chain came from a study of OX40 agonist ivuxolimab in advanced cancers. Looking at the study overall: Hepatocellular carcinoma, melanoma, renal cell or head and neck cancer was diagnosed in the dose-escalation patients.

CDR1 and CDR2 (germline): MNHEY, SVGAGI. The CDR3 has 13 amino acids. Trimming removed 6 bases from V and 6 bases from J; junction bases left unmatched: 4. Data came from immunoSEQ multiplex PCR; TCRdb stores just in-frame clones and leaves some out. This table holds tens of thousands of clones, roughly nine tenths found once. The source material was CD4+ or CD8+ T cells sorted from blood, sampled in a trial of the OX40 agonist ivuxolimab. This TCR was sampled from an adult with an advanced solid tumor such as melanoma, head and neck, liver or kidney cancer. The chain combines TRBV6-5 with TRBJ2-1; 8 bases match TRBD1. CDR3 nucleotides: TGTGCCAGCAGCGTGACAGGGGTCAATGAGCAGTTCTTC. Amino acids: CASSVTGVNEQFF.